These T cell receptor beta chains were read from a single sample in a study of low-dose radiotherapy and immunotherapy resistance in tumors. TCRdb re-derived calls from the reads in MiXCR, one entry per CDR3 protein. The sample comprises roughly 39,000 distinct CDR3 sequences, around a third of which are singletons, and roughly 4% rests with the top ten. The material sequenced was PBMCs, taken before treatment. The receptor set was obtained from a male donor with gallbladder cancer. Each CDR3 is given with its conserved first and last residue. Each record gives: J gene, clone size, D gene, V gene, CDR3 protein, CDR3 DNA. A D gene is named only where the DNA matches it firmly. Size is omitted from some rows. Given values are once, few, many or a class for expanded clones.

TRBJ2-3 NA NA TRBV4-1 CASSQYTGGTTDTQYF TGCGCCAGCAGCCAGTACACGGGCGGAACCACAGATACGCAGTATTTT
TRBJ1-4 many NA TRBV27 CASSTNEKLFF TGTGCCAGCAGTACTAATGAAAAACTGTTTTTT
TRBJ2-3 NA TRBD2 TRBV6-2/TRBV6-3 CASSSHTKGTSGGGDTQYF TGTGCCAGCAGTTCACACACCAAGGGGACTAGCGGGGGAGGAGATACGCAGTATTTT
TRBJ1-5 many NA TRBV7-9 CASSTGKGNQPQHF TGTGCCAGCAGCACCGGGAAGGGCAATCAGCCCCAGCATTTT
TRBJ2-5 many TRBD1 TRBV7-6 CASSLMGDREETQYF TGTGCCAGCAGCCTAATGGGGGACAGGGAAGAGACCCAGTACTTC
TRBJ1-2 many NA TRBV11-2 CASSLVVGGSWSNYGYTF TGTGCCAGCAGCTTAGTTGTGGGGGGCTCTTGGAGCAACTATGGCTACACCTTC
TRBJ1-2 NA TRBD1 TRBV5-1 CASSWGTGGVGYTF TGCGCCAGCAGTTGGGGGACAGGGGGCGTCGGCTACACCTTC
TRBJ2-2 many NA TRBV9 CASSQGLRELFF TGTGCCAGCAGCCAGGGCCTTCGGGAGCTGTTTTTT
TRBJ1-6 few NA TRBV28 CASRPQGSYNSPLHF TGTGCCAGCAGGCCCCAGGGGTCCTATAATTCACCCCTCCACTTT
TRBJ1-5 medium-sized TRBD1 TRBV6-1 CASSDRTGQGGGQPQHF TGTGCCAGCAGTGACCGAACCGGACAGGGAGGAGGGCAGCCCCAGCATTTT
TRBJ1-5 NA TRBD1 TRBV9 CASSVDQGVNQPQHF TGTGCCAGCAGCGTAGACCAGGGGGTCAATCAGCCCCAGCATTTT
TRBJ2-3 NA NA TRBV12-5 CASGYGPDTQYF TGTGCTAGTGGTTACGGGCCAGATACGCAGTATTTT
TRBJ1-5 many NA TRBV6-2/TRBV6-3 CASRPTGNQPQHF TGTGCCAGCAGACCCACAGGGAATCAGCCCCAGCATTTT
TRBJ2-3 many NA TRBV29-1 CTIRGGGRSDTQYF TGCACCATCAGGGGAGGGGGCCGGTCAGATACGCAGTATTTT
TRBJ1-3 many NA TRBV19 CASSIDWRKEIYF TGTGCCAGTAGTATAGATTGGCGAAAGGAGATATATTTT
TRBJ2-7 NA TRBD2 TRBV5-6 CASSYGLAYEQYF TGTGCCAGCAGCTATGGACTAGCCTACGAGCAGTACTTC
TRBJ2-1 few NA TRBV2 CASNGGSYNEQFF TGTGCCAGCAACGGCGGGTCCTACAATGAGCAGTTCTTC
TRBJ1-6 many NA TRBV27 CASSPLQSSYNSPLHF TGTGCCAGCAGTCCTCTACAGAGCTCCTATAATTCACCCCTCCACTTT
TRBJ2-5 many NA TRBV28 CASRGAQETQYF TGTGCCAGCCGGGGGGCCCAAGAGACCCAGTACTTC
TRBJ2-7 many NA TRBV12-3/TRBV12-4 CASSSYYEQYF TGTGCCAGCAGTTCCTACTACGAGCAGTACTTC
TRBJ2-4 NA NA TRBV3-1 CASSPAGAKNIQYF TGTGCCAGCAGCCCCGCAGGGGCCAAAAACATTCAGTACTTC
TRBJ2-7 few NA TRBV10-3 CAINREGSYEQYF TGTGCCATCAACAGGGAGGGATCCTACGAGCAGTACTTC
TRBJ2-1 many TRBD2 TRBV11-1 CASSLGLAGYNEQFF TGTGCCAGCAGCTTAGGACTAGCAGGTTACAATGAGCAGTTCTTC
TRBJ1-1 many NA TRBV7-2 CASTRRGFTEAFF TGTGCCAGCACCCGCCGAGGGTTCACTGAAGCTTTCTTT
TRBJ1-1 medium-sized NA TRBV6-2/TRBV6-3 CASSYGGGKGNTEAFF TGTGCCAGCAGTTACGGCGGGGGGAAGGGGAACACTGAAGCTTTCTTT
TRBJ2-3 many NA TRBV7-2 CASSPPGDIYDTQYF TGTGCCAGCAGCCCCCCCGGAGATATATACGATACGCAGTATTTT
TRBJ2-5 many TRBD2 TRBV9 CASSPYSGGRQETQYF TGTGCCAGCAGCCCCTATAGCGGGGGCCGACAAGAGACCCAGTACTTC
TRBJ2-3 many NA TRBV7-6 CASSSAWVDTQYF TGTGCCAGCAGCTCTGCCTGGGTGGATACGCAGTATTTT
TRBJ2-1 few NA TRBV5-4 CASSLSRTYNEQFF TGTGCCAGCAGCTTGTCCAGGACGTACAATGAGCAGTTCTTC
TRBJ2-3 NA NA TRBV2 CASRAGGEDTQYF TGTGCCAGCAGGGCTGGGGGCGAGGATACGCAGTATTTT
TRBJ2-1 NA NA TRBV6-2/TRBV6-3 CASSYGSGVSQFF TGTGCCAGCAGTTACGGGAGTGGGGTGTCTCAGTTCTTC
TRBJ2-7 NA TRBD2 TRBV5-1 CASSLAGGRYEQYF TGCGCCAGCAGCTTGGCGGGAGGAAGGTACGAGCAGTACTTC
TRBJ2-7 NA TRBD1 TRBV5-1 CASSLEQGSYEQYF TGCGCCAGCAGCTTGGAACAGGGGTCCTACGAGCAGTACTTC
TRBJ2-7 many NA TRBV5-1 CASRGQGDYEQYF TGCGCCAGCAGGGGCCAGGGTGACTACGAGCAGTACTTC
TRBJ1-4 few NA TRBV20-1 CSARDGRLREKLFF TGCAGTGCTAGAGACGGCAGGCTTAGGGAAAAACTGTTTTTT
TRBJ2-7 many NA TRBV18 CASSIRSYEQYF TGTGCCAGCTCAATTCGATCCTACGAGCAGTACTTC
TRBJ2-7 many TRBD1 TRBV7-2 CASSLVSGQSGSYEQYF TGTGCCAGCAGCTTAGTTTCGGGACAGTCGGGTTCCTACGAGCAGTACTTC
TRBJ2-7 many TRBD1 TRBV2 CASSQSTGWAYEQYF TGTGCCAGCAGCCAATCGACAGGGTGGGCCTACGAGCAGTACTTC
TRBJ1-5 many NA TRBV11-2 CASSLGAGSNQPQHF TGTGCCAGCAGCTTAGGTGCCGGTAGCAATCAGCCCCAGCATTTT